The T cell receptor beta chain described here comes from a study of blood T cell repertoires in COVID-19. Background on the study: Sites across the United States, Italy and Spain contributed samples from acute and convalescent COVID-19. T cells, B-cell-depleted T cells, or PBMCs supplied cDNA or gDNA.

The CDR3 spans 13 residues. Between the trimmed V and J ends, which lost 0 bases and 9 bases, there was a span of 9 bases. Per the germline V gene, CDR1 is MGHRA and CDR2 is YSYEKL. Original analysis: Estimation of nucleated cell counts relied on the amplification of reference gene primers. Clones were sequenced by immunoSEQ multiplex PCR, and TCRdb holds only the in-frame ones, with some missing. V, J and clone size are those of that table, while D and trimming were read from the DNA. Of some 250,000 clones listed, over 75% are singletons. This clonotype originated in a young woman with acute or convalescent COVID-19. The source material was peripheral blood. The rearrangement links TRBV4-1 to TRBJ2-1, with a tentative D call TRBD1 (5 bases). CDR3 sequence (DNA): TGCGCCAGCAGCCAAGATAGGGGCCTTGAGCAGTTCTTC. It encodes CASSQDRGLEQFF.